The clone carrying this TCR beta chain was seen ten or more times. TCRdb re-analysed the PCR reads in MiXCR, keeping a single row per CDR3 protein. The table records 490,000 or so distinct CDR3 sequences, over 20% of them present only once. This sample stems from a study of molecular identifiers for immune sequencing clone quantification. CDR3 length: 16 residues. Germline V gene data show CDR1 as MDHEN and CDR2 as SYDVKM. V lost 1 base and J lost 0, with 10 bases in between. J is TRBJ1-5 and V is TRBV28, with D possibly matching TRBD1 (6 bases). This TCR was sampled from a human donor in good health. Some libraries in this study had Jurkat cell RNA spiked in. Sequenced input: naive CD8+ T cells from blood, with Jurkat cell RNA spiked in. The subset is: FACS-sorted CD8+CD4-CCR7+CD45RA+ naive T cells. CDR3 bases: TGTGCCAGCAGTTTATACAGGGCGTATAGCAATCAGCCCCAGCATTTT. Translating it yields CASSLYRAYSNQPQHF.